This is a list of T cell receptor beta chains from one sample in a study of blood T cells in healthy people across ages. TCRdb recomputed calls from the 5' RACE reads with MiXCR, one row per CDR3 protein. The sample has more than 750,000 distinct CDR3 sequences; 25% to 30% are singletons. These data also featured in a second study, about T cells of mothers and their children.

Source material: blood. These receptors were obtained from a woman aged 40 to 50 in good health. Each CDR3 is given with its conserved first and last residue. A D gene is named only where the DNA matches it firmly. The size entry is marked missing in some rows and otherwise reads once, few, many or a size class.

v_call	j_call	clone_size	d_call	cdr3_nt	cdr3_aa
TRBV20-1	TRBJ2-3	-	TRBD2	TGCAGTGCTTGGCGGGGGGAAATCACAGATACGCAGTATTTT	CSAWRGEITDTQYF
TRBV20-1	TRBJ2-7	-	TRBD1	TGCAGTGCTACCAGGAGGGACAGGGGATGGGGTGAGCAGTACTTC	CSATRRDRGWGEQYF
TRBV7-2	TRBJ2-7	many	TRBD1	TGTGCCAGCAGCGCCCAGACAGGGTCCCACGAGCAGTACTTC	CASSAQTGSHEQYF
TRBV7-2	TRBJ2-2	-	TRBD2	TGTGCCAGCAGCTTACCGCGGGTCGGCACTAGCGGGGGGGCCCGAACCGGGGAGCTGTTTTTT	CASSLPRVGTSGGARTGELFF
TRBV5-1	TRBJ1-1	many	-	TGCGCCAGCAGCTTGGTTGGGACCGCGAACACTGAAGCTTTCTTT	CASSLVGTANTEAFF
TRBV5-1	TRBJ1-2	many	-	TGCGCCAGCACCCGAGACCGGGGACTGAGTGGTGGCTACACCTTC	CASTRDRGLSGGYTF
TRBV2	TRBJ2-7	-	-	TGTGCCAGCAATAAACAGCCCGACTACGAGCAGTACTTC	CASNKQPDYEQYF
TRBV7-6	TRBJ1-4	few	-	TGTGCCAGCAGCTTAGAAGGGGGGCTGGGTGAAAAACTGTTTTTT	CASSLEGGLGEKLFF
TRBV27	TRBJ1-4	-	-	TGTGCCAGCAGTTTCGGGGGGCGGGATGAAAAACTGTTTTTT	CASSFGGRDEKLFF
TRBV20-1	TRBJ2-1	many	-	TGCAGTGCCCCCCGGATGCGTAACTCCTACAATGAGCAGTTCTTC	CSAPRMRNSYNEQFF
TRBV5-8	TRBJ1-1	few	TRBD1	TGTGCCAGCAGCCTAGGACAGGGGTTCCACACTGAAGCTTTCTTT	CASSLGQGFHTEAFF
TRBV2	TRBJ2-3	few	-	TGTGCCAGCAGGGAAACGTCGGATACGCAGTATTTT	CASRETSDTQYF
TRBV6-5	TRBJ2-7	few	TRBD1	TGTGCCAGCAGTTATTCCACAGGGGCCCAATACGAGCAGTACTTC	CASSYSTGAQYEQYF
TRBV7-3	TRBJ2-5	-	-	TGTGCCAGCAGTCTAAAGGGGGAAGAGACCCAGTACTTC	CASSLKGEETQYF
TRBV7-3	TRBJ2-3	-	TRBD2	TGTGCCAGCAGCTTGGGGACTAGCGGGGGTCCCGCAGATACGCAGTATTTT	CASSLGTSGGPADTQYF
TRBV27	TRBJ2-7	few	TRBD1	TGTGCCAGCAGTACCTACGGGACAGGGGGCTACGAGCAGTACTTC	CASSTYGTGGYEQYF
TRBV7-9	TRBJ2-7	-	-	TGTGCCAGCAGTTTTTCAGGGATCCACGAGCAGTACTTC	CASSFSGIHEQYF
TRBV18	TRBJ2-3	-	-	TGTGCCAGCTCACCAAGTCGTTCAGATACGCAGTATTTT	CASSPSRSDTQYF
TRBV20-1	TRBJ1-1	-	-	TGCAGTGCCCTAAAGACGGGGAACACTGAAGCTTTCTTT	CSALKTGNTEAFF
TRBV7-2	TRBJ1-1	few	-	TGTGCCAGCAGCCCCCAGAGTGTGGCTGAAGCTTTCTTT	CASSPQSVAEAFF
TRBV5-5	TRBJ1-5	few	TRBD1	TGTGCCAGCAGCTGGAGACAGGGGAACAATCAGCCCCAGCATTTT	CASSWRQGNNQPQHF
TRBV25-1	TRBJ1-5	-	-	TGTGCCAGCAGTGAATTCGGGGTAGCTCAGCCCCAGCATTTT	CASSEFGVAQPQHF
TRBV10-3	TRBJ1-5	-	TRBD1	TGTGCCATCAGTGAGGATCCCAGGGGGCATAATCAGCCCCAGCATTTT	CAISEDPRGHNQPQHF
TRBV10-3	TRBJ1-3	-	TRBD1	TGTGCCATCAGCCGCGGGACAGGGGATGGAAACACCATATATTTT	CAISRGTGDGNTIYF
TRBV19	TRBJ1-2	-	TRBD1	TGTGCCAGTAGTATAGCTAAGACAGGGGGCATCCATGGTCACACCTTC	CASSIAKTGGIHGHTF
TRBV7-9	TRBJ1-1	-	-	TGTGCCAGCAGCTTTAGAGGGGAGCGGGTTGAAGCTTTCTTT	CASSFRGERVEAFF
TRBV18	TRBJ1-1	-	-	TGTGCCAGCTCACCAGACGAGGGGAGGGCTGAAGCTTTCTTT	CASSPDEGRAEAFF
TRBV13	TRBJ2-7	many	-	TGTGCCAGCAGCTTAAGGGGTCAGGGAAGGGACGAGCAGTACTTC	CASSLRGQGRDEQYF
TRBV5-1	TRBJ1-2	-	-	TGCGCCAGCAGCTTGGACGGGGCAGGGTCTAACTATGGCTACACCTTC	CASSLDGAGSNYGYTF
TRBV5-1	TRBJ1-1	-	-	TGCGCCAGTCAAGCAGAGGTTCTGAACACTGAAGCTTTCTTT	CASQAEVLNTEAFF
TRBV7-2	TRBJ1-4	-	-	TGTGCCAGCAGCCCCTTTTCAGGGGCTGTAGGTGAAAAACTGTTTTTT	CASSPFSGAVGEKLFF
TRBV12-3/TRBV12-4	TRBJ2-4	-	TRBD1	TGTGCCAGCAGCCTCCAAGGACAGGGAGAGGACATTCAGTACTTC	CASSLQGQGEDIQYF
TRBV7-2	TRBJ2-5	-	-	TGTGCCAGCAGCCTAGGGGATATCGATGAGCAGTACTTC	CASSLGDIDEQYF
TRBV20-1	TRBJ2-7	-	TRBD2	TGCAGTGCTGCCCTTAGCGGGGGGGCCTACGAGCAGTACTTC	CSAALSGGAYEQYF
TRBV6-1	TRBJ2-7	few	-	TGTGCCAGCACGGCCCAACAATACGAGCAGTACTTC	CASTAQQYEQYF
TRBV7-2	TRBJ2-7	-	TRBD2	TGTGCCAGCAGCTTAGACTGGCGGGGGGGCCCGTACTTC	CASSLDWRGGPYF